The 15 T cell receptor beta chains listed next were all sequenced from one sample in a study of molecular identifiers for immune sequencing clone quantification. Using its own MiXCR run on the PCR reads, TCRdb lists one record per CDR3 protein. Of some 65,000 distinct CDR3 sequences listed, approximately 18% were seen once; the top ten hold roughly 1.6%. Specimen: naive CD8+ T cells from blood, with Jurkat cell RNA spiked in. Subset described: FACS-sorted CD8+CD4-CCR7+CD45RA+ naive T cells. The origin of the receptors is a human donor in good health. Some libraries in this study had Jurkat cell RNA spiked in.

This clonotype was counted at least ten times. The rearrangement joins TRBV16 to TRBJ1-5; tentative D call: TRBD1 (5 bases). The CDR3 covers 17 residues. Looked up from germline, CDR1 is KGHSY and CDR2 is FQNENV. V was pared by 3 bases and J by 2 bases, with 17 bases between. DNA of the CDR3: TGTGCCAGCAGCCACCCCGAGCAGGGTGGGGGCAATCAGCCCCAGCATTTT. Its protein is CASSHPEQGGGNQPQHF.

For this clonotype: The CDR3 carries no conserved terminal phenylalanine or tryptophan, so it likely arises from a read error. The rearrangement uses TRBV6-2 or TRBV6-3 and TRBJ2-3; D is unclear. Germline loops: CDR1 MNHEY, CDR2 SVGEGT. V was trimmed by 5 bases and J by 5 bases, leaving 17 bases between them. The CDR3 runs to 15 residues. As DNA, the CDR3 is TGTGCCAGCAGTCGGTTGGTAACCTCGCAAGATACGCAGTATTCT. Translated, it gives CASSRLVTSQDTQYS.

This clonotype has ten or more counts. V gene TRBV7-2 combines with J gene TRBJ1-1; D is uncertain. The length of the CDR3 is 12 residues. The V gene lost 6 bases and the J gene lost 4 bases, with 9 bases spanning the gap. Germline V gene data show CDR1 as SGHTA and CDR2 as FQGNSA. CDR3 coding DNA: TGTGCCAGCAGATACAAGGGCACTGAAGCTTTCTTT. Translation: CASRYKGTEAFF. Full variable domain (outside the CDR3, taken from reference TRBV7-2 and TRBJ1-1): GAGVSQSPSNKVTEKGKDVELRCDPISGHTALYWYRQSLGQGLEFLIYFQGNSAPDKSGLPSDRFSAERTGGSVSTLTIQRTQQEDSAVYLCASRYKGTEAFFGQGTRLTVV.

Regarding this clonotype: A much bigger clone sits one base away, suggesting this may be a read error. V and J are TRBV24-1 and TRBJ2-2, with TRBD2 identical over 7 bases. CDR3 length equals 18 residues. CDR1 is KGHDR, CDR2 SFDVKD, per germline. The trim removed 5 bases at V and 3 bases at J, leaving 14 bases unmatched. The CDR3 DNA reads TGTGCCACCAGTGTCCCGGGACTAACGGGAGGCGACACCGGGGAGCTGTTTTTT. Its protein product is CATSVPGLTGGDTGELFF.

There are many counts of this clonotype. The CDR3 DNA follows: TGTGCCAGCAGCTTATTACGGCGGGAGGGGTACAATGAGCAGTTCTTC. As protein: CASSLLRREGYNEQFF. The V and J genes are TRBV7-6 and TRBJ2-1; TRBD2 agrees at 9 bases. CDR3 size: 16 residues. The V gene end was trimmed by 2 bases and the J gene end by 4 bases; junction bases not matched to a gene: 6. The germline gives CDR1 SGHVS, CDR2 FNYEAQ.

This clonotype showed up many times. The chain uses TRBV7-9 and TRBJ2-7; 7 bases are a match to TRBD2. From germline, CDR1 is SEHNR and CDR2 FQNEAQ (reference sequence). The CDR3 runs 14 residues. The V gene end was trimmed by 5 bases and the J gene end by 7 bases; junction bases not matched to a gene: 11. CDR3 sequence reads: CASSPFLVGGEQYF. The CDR3 DNA is TGTGCCAGCAGCCCGTTTCTGGTGGGAGGGGAGCAGTACTTC. Based on the CDR3 plus reference TRBV7-9 and TRBJ2-7, the full variable domain is DTGVSQNPRHKITKRGQNVTFRCDPISEHNRLYWYRQTLGQGPEFLTYFQNEAQLEKSRLLSDRFSAERPKGSFSTLEIQRTEQGDSAMYLCASSPFLVGGEQYFGPGTRLTVT.

The table lists this clonotype with many counts. The chain recombines TRBV27 with TRBJ1-1, with 10 nucleotides matching TRBD1. V dropped 8 bases and J dropped 4; count of bases not matched to a gene: 4. Germline CDR1 MNHEY, CDR2 SMNVEV (reference sequence). The CDR3 has 13 amino acids. CDR3 in amino acids: CASGGTGATEAFF. For the CDR3, the DNA is TGTGCCAGCGGGGGGACAGGGGCCACTGAAGCTTTCTTT.

For this clonotype: A single base separates this from a much larger clone, so it may be a read error. The chain carries TRBV12-3 or TRBV12-4 and TRBJ2-4; weak D call: TRBD1 (5 bases). The CDR3 has 14 residues. This CDR3 is CASSLQGFGNIRYF. The DNA for the CDR3 is TGTGCCAGCAGTTTGCAGGGATTTGGAAACATTCGGTACTTC.

This clonotype was seen ten or more times. The genes are TRBV5-6 and TRBJ2-7; TRBD1 is a possible D gene (5 bases). The CDR3 totals 12 residues. The V end lost 7 bases, the J end lost 1 base, and 9 bases lay between the germline ends. Germline V gene data show CDR1 as SGHDT and CDR2 as YYEEEE. The CDR3 is CASRQRSYEQYF. DNA of the CDR3: TGTGCCAGCCGACAGCGATCCTACGAGCAGTACTTC.

The sample holds many counts of this clonotype. The chain employs TRBV4-3 and TRBJ2-7; 9 bases match TRBD1. This CDR3 comprises 16 residues. Unmatched junction bases numbered 8, after V lost 1 base and J lost 4 bases. Germline CDR1 reads LGHNA; CDR2 reads YSLEER. In DNA form, the CDR3 reads TGCGCCAGCAGCCAAGGTTGGGGACAGGGTCAGTACGAGCAGTACTTC. It translates to CASSQGWGQGQYEQYF.

This rearrangement joins TRBV27 to TRBJ2-1; TRBD2 aligns across 13 bases. The CDR3 has 18 amino acids. J lost 8 bases, V lost 4 bases, and 14 bases had no gene match. CDR1 MNHEY and CDR2 SMNVEV come from the germline V gene (reference sequence). Here the CDR3 reads CASSSGQLAGGLFDEQFF. The CDR3 DNA sequence: TGTGCCAGCAGTTCAGGCCAACTAGCGGGAGGGCTTTTTGATGAGCAGTTCTTC.

This rearrangement joins TRBV27 to TRBJ2-1; 10 positions agree with TRBD2. In germline, CDR1 is MNHEY, CDR2 SMNVEV (reference sequence). V trimming: 2 bases; J trimming: 8 bases; junction bases outside the gene matches: 6. This CDR3 contains 15 residues. The CDR3 here is CASSLKGLAYYEQFF. The DNA of the CDR3 is TGTGCCAGCAGTTTAAAGGGACTAGCGTATTATGAGCAGTTCTTC.

This clonotype was observed a few times. V and J are TRBV10-1 and TRBJ2-4; D remains ambiguous. The germline CDR1 and CDR2 sequences are WNHNN and SYGVQD (reference sequence). This CDR3 contains 16 residues. Trimming took off 6 bases at V and 1 base at J, with 16 bases between the two ends. DNA for the CDR3: TGCGCCAGCAGACCCGGAGACGGGCCCGCCAAAAACATTCAGTACTTC. It codes for CASRPGDGPAKNIQYF.

There are a few counts of this clonotype. This chain links TRBV27 with TRBJ2-5; a weak D match, TRBD1 (5 bases). In germline, CDR1 is MNHEY, CDR2 SMNVEV (reference sequence). The V end lost 7 bases, the J end lost 4 bases, and 19 bases lay between the germline ends. The CDR3 spans 15 residues. CDR3 in DNA: TGTGCCAGCAAACCGGGTCCTACAACAGGAGAGACCCAGTACTTC. This codes for CASKPGPTTGETQYF.

This clonotype appeared many times. The chain is built from TRBV7-9 and TRBJ2-3, with 13 bases aligning to TRBD2. CDR3 length: 20 residues. V trimming: 4 bases; J trimming: 0 bases; junction bases outside the gene matches: 13. The germline V gene encodes CDR1 SEHNR and CDR2 FQNEAQ (reference sequence). The CDR3 bases are TGTGCCAGCAGCTCTCATCTATGGACTAGCGGGAGTCCTAGCACAGATACGCAGTATTTT. Translating it yields CASSSHLWTSGSPSTDTQYF. Full variable domain (missing parts from reference TRBV7-9 and TRBJ2-3): DTGVSQNPRHKITKRGQNVTFRCDPISEHNRLYWYRQTLGQGPEFLTYFQNEAQLEKSRLLSDRFSAERPKGSFSTLEIQRTEQGDSAMYLCASSSHLWTSGSPSTDTQYFGPGTRLTVL.